Below are 10 T cell receptor beta chains sequenced from a single sample in a study of cytomegalovirus exposure and HLA in healthy donors. PCR amplification relied on 60 Vbeta primers (plus 13 Jbeta primers). The data were produced by immunoSEQ multiplex PCR, yet TCRdb's version contains in-frame clones alone and is incomplete. This sample has some 220,000 clones, with approximately 84% found just once. Sequenced: PBMCs. These receptors all come from a woman in her thirties or forties in good health and CMV-seronegative.

V gene TRBV18 combines with J gene TRBJ1-2; D is unclear. CDR3 size: 12 residues. Trimming removed 2 bases at V and 8 bases at J, with 9 bases between. From germline, CDR1 is KGHSH and CDR2 LQKENI. The CDR3 spells CASSPTGGGYTF. The CDR3 DNA reads TGTGCCAGCTCACCAACCGGCGGGGGCTACACCTTC.

In its sample, this clone was seen once. The V call is TRBV5-6, the J call TRBJ2-5; TRBD1 might be the D (6 bases). Trimming left V 7 bases short and J 4 bases short, with 17 bases between. Per the germline V gene, CDR1 is SGHDT and CDR2 is YYEEEE. This CDR3 contains 14 residues. The DNA of the CDR3 is TGTGCCAGCCATCCTTTACAGGGAGCAGAGACCCAGTACTTC. Translating it yields CASHPLQGAETQYF.

This clone is a singleton in its sample. This chain links TRBV7-2 with TRBJ2-3, with TRBD2 identical over 14 bases. In germline, CDR1 is SGHTA, CDR2 FQGNSA. V shed 5 bases and J 7 bases; nucleotides not matched to a gene: 8. The CDR3 is 16 amino acids. CDR3 nucleotides: TGTGCCAGCAGCCCGACTAGCGGGGGGGCAACGAATACGCAGTATTTT. Residues: CASSPTSGGATNTQYF. Supplemented by reference TRBV7-2 and TRBJ2-3, the full variable domain reads GAGVSQSPSNKVTEKGKDVELRCDPISGHTALYWYRQSLGQGLEFLIYFQGNSAPDKSGLPSDRFSAERTGGSVSTLTIQRTQQEDSAVYLCASSPTSGGATNTQYFGPGTRLTVL.

The chain uses TRBV7-3 and TRBJ1-1; D gene ambiguous. The CDR3 covers 13 residues. The germline V gene has CDR1 SGHTA and CDR2 FQGTGA. The V end was cut by 1 base, the J end by 1 base, with 4 bases between. CDR3 amino acids: CASSLRANTEAFF. In DNA, the CDR3 is TGTGCCAGCAGCTTAAGGGCGAACACTGAAGCTTTCTTT.

The chain uses TRBV18 and TRBJ1-1, with 8 positions matching TRBD1. The CDR3 sequence is 17 residues long. V lost 2 bases and J lost 0; bases outside the gene matches: 8. Germline V CDR1 and CDR2: KGHSH, LQKENI. The CDR3 region has the DNA TGTGCCAGCTCACCAGGACAGGGCCCCGGGATGAACACTGAAGCTTTCTTT. It codes for CASSPGQGPGMNTEAFF.

The CDR3 DNA is TGTGCCAGCACAACCCGAACCACAGGGGGCTACACCTTC. Its protein product is CASTTRTTGGYTF. The J gene is TRBJ1-2, the V gene TRBV6-4; weak D call: TRBD1 (6 bases). Per germline, CDR1 MRHNA and CDR2 SNTAGT. V lost 7 bases to trimming and J lost 8 bases, with 17 bases between them. The CDR3 runs 13 residues.

The CDR3 sequence is CAISFTGGTETQYF. DNA for the CDR3: TGTGCCATCAGCTTTACAGGGGGCACGGAGACCCAGTACTTC. The chain employs TRBV10-3 and TRBJ2-5; 9 bases are shared with TRBD1. V lost 6 bases and J lost 5; bases outside the gene matches: 7. The germline gives CDR1 ENHRY, CDR2 SYGVKD. This CDR3 contains 14 residues.

The chain employs TRBV7-3 and TRBJ2-1; D remains unclear. Germline V gene sequence: CDR1 SGHTA, CDR2 FQGTGA. The V end lost 5 bases, the J end lost 4 bases, and 15 bases lay between the germline ends. There are 15 residues in the CDR3. The CDR3 is CASSMIASSYNEQFF. In DNA form, the CDR3 reads TGTGCCAGCAGCATGATAGCCTCTTCTTACAATGAGCAGTTCTTC.

The rearrangement uses TRBV7-9 and TRBJ1-2; TRBD1 matches at 9 bases. Per germline, CDR1 SEHNR and CDR2 FQNEAQ (reference sequence). Trimming cost V 1 base and J 8 bases; bases outside gene matches: 5. CDR3 length equals 14 residues. In nucleotides, the CDR3 is TGTGCCAGCAGCTTAGAAGGGACAGGGAGAGGCTACACCTTC. This sequence encodes CASSLEGTGRGYTF.

The DNA of the CDR3 is TGTGCCAGCAAGGGACTCACTTGGGGCCCTGAAGCTTTCTTT. Residues: CASKGLTWGPEAFF. The V and J genes are TRBV28 and TRBJ1-1, with a weak D call TRBD1 (5 bases). Germline lookup yields CDR1 MDHEN and CDR2 SYDVKM. This CDR3 has 14 amino acids. Trimming took 7 bases from V and 6 from J, leaving 18 bases between them.